This T cell receptor beta chain appears in the sequencing data of a study of blood T cell repertoires in COVID-19. In the study overall: Whether acute or convalescent, the COVID-19 samples came from the United States, Italy and Spain.

Germline V gene data show CDR1 as LGHNA and CDR2 as YNFKEQ. This CDR3 has 14 residues. Trimming removed 4 bases from V and 5 bases from J, with 14 bases in between. This clone was seen once. TCRdb's copy holds only in-frame clones and misses some; the assay was immunoSEQ multiplex PCR. The sample lists 72,000 or so clones; approximately 85% were seen once. This chain joins TRBV4-2 and TRBJ2-5, with D uncertain. The source of this sequence is a woman of 80 years or more with active or convalescent COVID-19. Sequencing was carried out using peripheral blood. The CDR3 spells CASSLVGAGETQYF. As DNA, the CDR3 is TGTGCCAGCAGCCTGGTTGGAGCCGGGGAGACCCAGTACTTC.